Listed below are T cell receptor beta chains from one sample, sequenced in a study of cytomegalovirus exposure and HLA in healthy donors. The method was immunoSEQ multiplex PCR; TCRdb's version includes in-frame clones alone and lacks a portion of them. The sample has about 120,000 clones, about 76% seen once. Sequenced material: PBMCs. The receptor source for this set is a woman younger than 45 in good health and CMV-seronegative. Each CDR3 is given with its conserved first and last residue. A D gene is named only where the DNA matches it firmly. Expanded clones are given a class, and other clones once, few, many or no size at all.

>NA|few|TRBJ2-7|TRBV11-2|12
TGTGCCAGCAGCTCTCTCCCCTACGAGCAGTACTTC
CASSSLPYEQYF
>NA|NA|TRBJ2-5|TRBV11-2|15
TGTGCCAGCAGCTTAGATAATACAGTCCAAGAGACCCAGTACTTC
CASSLDNTVQETQYF
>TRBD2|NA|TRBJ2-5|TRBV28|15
TGTGCCAGCAGTTTGGGGACTAGCGGCCAAGAGACCCAGTACTTC
CASSLGTSGQETQYF
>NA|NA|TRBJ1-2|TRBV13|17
TGTGCCAGCAGCTTAGACGACTTTAGCAGGGCGGACTATGGCTACACCTTC
CASSLDDFSRADYGYTF
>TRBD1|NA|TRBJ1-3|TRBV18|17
TGTGCCAGCTCACTGACGGACAGGGGCGCCGACGGAAACACCATATATTTT
CASSLTDRGADGNTIYF
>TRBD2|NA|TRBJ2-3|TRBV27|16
TGTGCCAGCAGTTTCCGGCTAGCGGGAGACACAGATACGCAGTATTTT
CASSFRLAGDTDTQYF
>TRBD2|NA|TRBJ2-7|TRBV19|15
TGTGCCAACCTGGCGCGGGAGGAAGAGTACCACGAGCAGTACTTC
CANLAREEEYHEQYF
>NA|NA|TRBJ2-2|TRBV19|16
TGTGCCAGTAGACTGATGGGGGCTGTCGACACCGGGGAGCTGTTTTTT
CASRLMGAVDTGELFF
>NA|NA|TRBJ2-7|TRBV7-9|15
TGTGCCAGCAGCCATTCAGGCCTACCGATCTACGAGCAGTACTTC
CASSHSGLPIYEQYF
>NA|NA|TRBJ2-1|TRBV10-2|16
TGCGCCAGCAGATCCCTTCTAGGGGGAGGGCCGGGGGAGCAGTTCTTC
CASRSLLGGGPGEQFF
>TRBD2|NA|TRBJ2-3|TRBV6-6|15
TGTGCCAGCAACTTAGCGGGGAGAAACACAGATACGCAGTATTTT
CASNLAGRNTDTQYF
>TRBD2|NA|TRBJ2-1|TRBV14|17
TGTGCCAGCAGCCAAGGTAGCGGGAGGGCCTCCTACAATGAGCAGTTCTTC
CASSQGSGRASYNEQFF
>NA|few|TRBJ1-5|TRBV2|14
TGTGCCAGCACCCTGCGCGGGGGGGATCAGCCCCAGCATTTT
CASTLRGGDQPQHF
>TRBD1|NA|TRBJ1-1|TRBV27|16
TGTGCCAGCAGTTACGACAGGGGGCGTTCTGACACTGAAGCTTTCTTT
CASSYDRGRSDTEAFF
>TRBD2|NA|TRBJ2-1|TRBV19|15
TGTGCCAGTAGAGCTCCTAGCGGGACGTACAATGAGCAGTTCTTC
CASRAPSGTYNEQFF
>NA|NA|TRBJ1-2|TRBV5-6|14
TGTGCCAGCAGCCCCGGGAGCCCTCTCTATGGCTACACCTTC
CASSPGSPLYGYTF
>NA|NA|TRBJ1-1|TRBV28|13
TGTGCCAGCAGATCACCGGGGAATGGGGAAGCTTTCTTT
CASRSPGNGEAFF
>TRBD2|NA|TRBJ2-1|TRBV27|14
TGTGCCAGCACAGCGGGGGCCTCCTACAATGAGCAGTTCTTC
CASTAGASYNEQFF
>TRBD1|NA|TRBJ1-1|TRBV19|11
TGTGCCAGTTACAGGGGGGCTGAAGCTTTCTTT
CASYRGAEAFF
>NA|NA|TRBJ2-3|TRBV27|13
TGTGCCAGCGGTCTAGCGCTTACAGATACGCAGTATTTT
CASGLALTDTQYF
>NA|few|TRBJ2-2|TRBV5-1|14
TGCGCCAGCAGGTTGGCAGTTTCGACCGGGGAGCTGTTTTTT
CASRLAVSTGELFF
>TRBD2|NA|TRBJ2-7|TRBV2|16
TGTGCCAGTCGGGGACTAGCGGGAGGCGGGTCCTACGAGCAGTACTTC
CASRGLAGGGSYEQYF